Listed here are 20 T cell receptor beta chains from one sample, sequenced in a study of a mutant IDH1 vaccine in newly diagnosed glioma. Sample time point: week 23, last vaccination. One vaccine dose held 300 ug of mutant IDH1 20-mer peptide and came with topical imiquimod. These receptors have no known antigen. The repertoire was sequenced with immunoSEQ multiplex PCR; TCRdb's copy has only in-frame clones and lacks some. The sample includes about 41,000 clones, over 70% seen only once; the top ten take around 5.8%. The sequences come from PBMCs, collected from a glioma patient whose treatment included an IDH1 peptide vaccine. Source of these receptors: a woman aged 40 to 50 with glioma. Some clones in this sample may be carry-over from other donors' samples.

The chain uses TRBV6-1 and TRBJ2-5; no reliable D call. The CDR3 is 15 residues long. Germline CDR1 MNHNS, CDR2 SASEGT. Deletions cut 5 bases from V and 1 base from J, with 14 bases between. The CDR3 is CASSLLHGTQETQYF. For the CDR3, the DNA is TGTGCCAGCAGTCTTCTACACGGTACCCAAGAGACCCAGTACTTC.

This clone was found once. CDR3 sequence reads: CASSLVGSGESYEQYF. As DNA, the CDR3 is TGTGCCAGCAGCTTGGTAGGTAGCGGGGAATCCTACGAGCAGTACTTC. This sequence joins TRBV7-9 and TRBJ2-7, with 8 bases matching TRBD2. V lost 3 bases and J lost 1; bases outside the gene matches: 8. Germline lookup yields CDR1 SEHNR and CDR2 FQNEAQ (reference sequence). This CDR3 contains 16 residues.

The chain employs TRBV5-1 and TRBJ1-2; D not certain. The CDR3 covers 14 residues. V was trimmed by 6 bases and J by 7 bases, leaving 19 bases between them. The germline V gene has CDR1 SGHRS and CDR2 YFSETQ. In DNA form, the CDR3 reads TGCGCCAGCAACTCAGGAGGGTTTAACGCTGGCTACACCTTC. It yields the protein CASNSGGFNAGYTF.

This clone came up once. The V and J genes are TRBV28 and TRBJ1-1; D perhaps matches TRBD1 (5 bases). The germline V and J ends were trimmed by 5 bases and 5 bases, with 12 bases remaining between them. Germline loops: CDR1 MDHEN, CDR2 SYDVKM. The CDR3 is 13 amino acids. In DNA form, the CDR3 reads TGTGCCAGCAGTCCCGAGGGGAGTACTGAAGCTTTCTTT. Its protein is CASSPEGSTEAFF.

V usage is TRBV7-9 and J usage is TRBJ1-6; D not certain. The CDR3 runs 15 residues. V lost 1 base to trimming and J lost 4 bases, with 8 bases between them. Per germline, CDR1 SEHNR and CDR2 FQNEAQ (reference sequence). This CDR3 is CASSLEGDYNSPLHF. As DNA, the CDR3 is TGTGCCAGCAGCTTAGAAGGTGATTATAATTCACCCCTCCACTTT.

The chain employs TRBV11-1 and TRBJ2-6, with D hard to call. CDR1 and CDR2 from the germline V gene are SGHAT and FQDESV (reference sequence). The CDR3 extends over 16 amino acids. The V and J ends lost 3 bases and 0 bases respectively, with 9 bases between them. CDR3 residues: CASSLEPFSGANVLTF. In DNA form, the CDR3 reads TGTGCCAGCAGCTTGGAACCCTTCTCTGGGGCCAACGTCCTGACTTTC.

The chain combines TRBV11-3 with TRBJ2-2; 7 bases line up with TRBD1. After removal of 5 bases from V and 5 bases from J, the junction contained 11 bases not matched to a gene. Germline V gives CDR1 SGHNT, CDR2 YENEEA. The CDR3 has 16 amino acids. The CDR3 is CASSPSVGQSTGELFF. As DNA, the CDR3 is TGTGCCAGCAGCCCATCAGTGGGACAGTCAACCGGGGAGCTGTTTTTT.

This chain links TRBV4-3 with TRBJ1-4, with D tentatively TRBD1 (5 bases). The CDR3 covers 16 residues. Deletions cut 4 bases from V and 7 bases from J, with 19 bases between. CDR1 and CDR2 from the germline V gene are LGHNA and YSLEER. The CDR3 region has the DNA TGCGCCAGCAGCCCGCAAGGCGGGACGATCACTGAAAAACTGTTTTTT. It codes for CASSPQGGTITEKLFF.

The rearrangement links TRBV13 to TRBJ1-2; D is unresolved. V lost 5 bases to trimming and J lost 4 bases, with 11 bases between them. The CDR3 has 13 residues. Germline loops: CDR1 PRHDT, CDR2 FYEKMQ (reference sequence). The chain's CDR3 is CASSRGSGYGYTF. The CDR3 region has the DNA TGTGCCAGCAGCCGGGGATCTGGCTATGGCTACACCTTC.

This clone was detected only once. The chain is built from TRBV5-4 and TRBJ2-5; possibly TRBD1 or TRBD2 for D (5 bases each). The CDR3 length is 11 residues. With 5 bases removed from V and 7 bases from J, the gap between germline ends came to 9 bases. The V gene's germline CDR1 is SGHNT and CDR2 YYREEE (reference sequence). The CDR3 nucleotides are TGTGCCAGCAGTGTGGGGACGACCCAGTACTTC. Protein: CASSVGTTQYF.

This clone was seen only once. This rearrangement joins TRBV5-1 to TRBJ2-5; TRBD1 aligns across 12 bases. V dropped 2 bases and J dropped 4; count of bases not matched to a gene: 6. The CDR3 is 16 amino acids. Looked up from germline, CDR1 is SGHRS and CDR2 is YFSETQ. CDR3 bases: TGCGCCAGCAGCTTCCGGGACAGGGGGCTTCGAGAGACCCAGTACTTC. Its translation: CASSFRDRGLRETQYF. The entire variable domain, with the rest obtained from reference TRBV5-1 and TRBJ2-5, is as follows: KAGVTQTPRYLIKTRGQQVTLSCSPISGHRSVSWYQQTPGQGLQFLFEYFSETQRNKGNFPGRFSGRQFSNSRSEMNVSTLELGDSALYLCASSFRDRGLRETQYFGPGTRLLVL.

This clone was seen a few times. The chain links TRBV27 to TRBJ1-4; 7 bases fit TRBD1. The germline V gene encodes CDR1 MNHEY and CDR2 SMNVEV (reference sequence). CDR3 length: 15 amino acids. The V gene end was trimmed by 4 bases and the J gene end by 3 bases; junction bases not matched to a gene: 5. CDR3 region: CASSSRQGSNEKLFF. CDR3 DNA sequence: TGTGCCAGCAGTTCCCGACAGGGATCTAATGAAAAACTGTTTTTT.

V gene TRBV15 combines with J gene TRBJ2-3, with TRBD2 matching over 8 bases. V was clipped by 1 base and J by 6 bases; unmatched bases: 3. Germline V CDR1 and CDR2: LNHNV, YYDKDF (reference sequence). This CDR3 is 14 amino acids long. The CDR3 nucleotides read TGTGCCACCAGCAGAGTTAGCGGGAAGGATACGCAGTATTTT. Amino acid sequence: CATSRVSGKDTQYF.

V gene TRBV5-5 combines with J gene TRBJ1-4; no definite D call. This CDR3 is 15 amino acids long. V was cut by 4 bases and J by 6 bases, with 16 bases left in between. Germline V gene lookup returns CDR1 SGHKS and CDR2 YYEKEE (reference sequence). CDR3 sequence reads: CASSGSTTVHEKLFF. In DNA form, the CDR3 reads TGTGCCAGCAGCGGGTCGACGACGGTCCATGAAAAACTGTTTTTT.

V gene TRBV4-3 combines with J gene TRBJ2-7; 7 bases line up with TRBD1. V shed 0 bases and J 6 bases; nucleotides not matched to a gene: 8. The CDR3 length is 15 residues. Germline V gene data show CDR1 as LGHNA and CDR2 as YSLEER. CDR3: CASSQDLGDRVEQYF. In DNA, the CDR3 is TGCGCCAGCAGCCAAGATCTAGGAGACAGGGTCGAGCAGTACTTC.

The chain employs TRBV7-8 and TRBJ1-1; no clear D gene. The CDR3 runs to 15 residues. The germline gives CDR1 SGHVS, CDR2 FQNEAQ. The V and J ends lost 7 bases and 2 bases respectively, with 17 bases between them. The CDR3, as DNA: TGTGCCAGCACCATGCCTGACGCGAGTAACACTGAAGCTTTCTTT. Its protein is CASTMPDASNTEAFF.

This clone is deemed medium-sized. This sequence joins TRBV5-1 and TRBJ2-7, with no clear D. Germline CDR1 and CDR2: SGHRS and YFSETQ. The CDR3 length is 17 residues. V was pared by 4 bases and J by 1 base, with 21 bases between. The CDR3, as DNA: TGCGCCAGCAGCCCTAATTCAGACGGGCTCGAATCCTACGAGCAGTACTTC. This codes for CASSPNSDGLESYEQYF.

This clone occurred many times. V gene TRBV7-9 combines with J gene TRBJ2-5, with D maybe TRBD2 (6 bases). Trimming took 2 bases from V and 3 from J, leaving 16 bases between them. This CDR3 comprises 16 residues. Germline V gene lookup returns CDR1 SEHNR and CDR2 FQNEAQ (reference sequence). The CDR3 spells CASSLSREGGKETQYF. Here the CDR3 DNA reads TGTGCCAGCAGCTTATCTAGAGAGGGAGGTAAAGAGACCCAGTACTTC. Looking up the rest from reference TRBV7-9 and TRBJ2-5 gives the full variable domain: DTGVSQNPRHKITKRGQNVTFRCDPISEHNRLYWYRQTLGQGPEFLTYFQNEAQLEKSRLLSDRFSAERPKGSFSTLEIQRTEQGDSAMYLCASSLSREGGKETQYFGPGTRLLVL.

The chain has TRBV14 and TRBJ1-5; possibly TRBD1 for D (6 bases). The CDR3 loop spans 15 amino acids. In germline, CDR1 is SGHDN, CDR2 FVKESK. V lost 5 bases to trimming and J lost 2 bases, with 13 bases between them. The CDR3 DNA is TGTGCCAGCAGCGTCGGGGGGGCGGGCAATCAGCCCCAGCATTTT. It yields the protein CASSVGGAGNQPQHF. The variable domain in full, with the rest retrieved from reference TRBV14 and TRBJ1-5, is EAGVTQFPSHSVIEKGQTVTLRCDPISGHDNLYWYRRVMGKEIKFLLHFVKESKQDESGMPNNRFLAERTGGTYSTLKVQPAELEDSGVYFCASSVGGAGNQPQHFGDGTRLSIL.

DNA for the CDR3: TGTGCCAGCAGCTTAGCACGGTTTAGCGGTAATTACGAGCAGTACTTC. Translating gives CASSLARFSGNYEQYF. The rearrangement links TRBV7-9 to TRBJ2-7; tentative D call: TRBD2 (6 bases). The CDR3 runs to 16 residues. Germline V CDR1 and CDR2: SEHNR, FQNEAQ (reference sequence). Trimming took off 0 bases at V and 4 bases at J, with 16 bases between the two ends.